The following is a T cell receptor beta chain sequence with its context. Reanalyzing the 5' RACE reads, TCRdb keeps one entry per CDR3 protein, without DNA. Its clone listing holds tens of thousands of distinct CDR3 sequences. Germline CDR1 and CDR2: DFQATT and SNEGSKA (reference sequence). This CDR3 is 17 amino acids long. This sample was included in a study of monozygotic twins with inflammatory bowel disease. Sequencing was done on a sample of blood. This TCR was sampled from a human donor with ulcerative colitis or Crohn's disease, or a healthy co-twin of an affected twin (not recorded which). The V and J genes are TRBV20-1 and TRBJ2-1; TCRdb lists TRBD2, though no DNA is available to test this call. The CDR3 sequence: CSARDSLRAGFNNEQFF.